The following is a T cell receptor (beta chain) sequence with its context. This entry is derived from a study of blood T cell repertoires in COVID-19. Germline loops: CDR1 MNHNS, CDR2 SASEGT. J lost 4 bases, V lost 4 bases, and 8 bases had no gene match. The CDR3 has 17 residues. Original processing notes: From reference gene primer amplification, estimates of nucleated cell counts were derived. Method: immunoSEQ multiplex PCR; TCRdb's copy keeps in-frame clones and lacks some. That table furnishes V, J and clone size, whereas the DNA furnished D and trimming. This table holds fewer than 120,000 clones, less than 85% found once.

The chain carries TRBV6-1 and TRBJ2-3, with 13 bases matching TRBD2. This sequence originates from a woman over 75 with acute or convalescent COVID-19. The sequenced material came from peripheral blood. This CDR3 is CASSVAGLAGVSDTQYF. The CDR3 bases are TGTGCCAGCAGTGTCGCCGGACTAGCGGGAGTGTCAGATACGCAGTATTTT.